These 20 T cell receptor beta chains share one sample of origin, sequenced in a study of T cell clonotyping in hematopoietic cell transplantation. Some clones are missing from TCRdb's copy, which holds only in-frame ones; the method was immunoSEQ multiplex PCR. Among some 17,000 clones listed, around 71% were seen once. Sequenced: peripheral blood mononuclear cells. The receptors originated from a woman aged 55-69 years in good health. Some clones in this sample may be carry-over from other donors' samples.

The chain carries TRBV6-5 and TRBJ1-2; no clear D. Trimming pared 6 bases from V and 5 bases from J, leaving 19 bases between. The CDR3 consists of 15 residues. Germline assignment: CDR1 MNHEY and CDR2 SVGAGI. CDR3 residues: CASRDPGDGLYGYTF. In DNA form, the CDR3 reads TGTGCCAGCAGGGACCCCGGAGACGGACTTTATGGCTACACCTTC.

This sequence joins TRBV27 and TRBJ2-2; 10 nucleotides line up with TRBD1. Looked up from germline, CDR1 is MNHEY and CDR2 is SMNVEV (reference sequence). The CDR3 is 15 residues long. The V and J ends lost 6 bases and 1 base, in that order; junction bases with no gene match: 2. The CDR3 loop is CASSWTGGNTGELFF. The CDR3 DNA follows: TGTGCCAGCAGCTGGACAGGGGGGAACACCGGGGAGCTGTTTTTT.

With regard to this clone: As the CDR3 is not closed by the conserved phenylalanine or tryptophan, this likely results from a read error. This sequence joins TRBV30 and TRBJ2-7, with D perhaps matching TRBD2 (6 bases). Trimming pared 0 bases from V and 3 bases from J, leaving 12 bases between. CDR3 length: 14 amino acids. Germline loops: CDR1 GTSNPN, CDR2 SVGIG (reference sequence). The CDR3 DNA sequence: TGTGCCTGGAGTGTAAGGCTAGCGAGCTACGAGCAGTACCTC. Translation: CAWSVRLASYEQYL.

CDR3 coding DNA: TGCGCCAGCAGCTTGTTCGGGGCGGGGTATGGCTACACCTTC. This encodes CASSLFGAGYGYTF. This rearrangement joins TRBV5-1 to TRBJ1-2; D may be TRBD1 (5 bases). Trimming cost V 1 base and J 5 bases, with 12 bases left between them. Germline values: CDR1 SGHRS, CDR2 YFSETQ. The CDR3 contains 14 residues.

By share, this clone ranks as medium-sized. The V call is TRBV7-9, the J call TRBJ1-1; D is ambiguous. V lost 10 bases to trimming and J lost 1 base, with 13 bases between them. CDR1 and CDR2 (germline): SEHNR, FQNEAQ (reference sequence). The CDR3 is 13 amino acids. Here the CDR3 reads CAIVTGGNTEAFF. In DNA form, the CDR3 reads TGTGCCATCGTGACCGGTGGGAACACTGAAGCTTTCTTT.

The chain couples TRBV7-2 to TRBJ2-5; 11 bases match TRBD2. V dropped 3 bases and J dropped 4; count of bases not matched to a gene: 4. Germline CDR1 is SGHTA and CDR2 is FQGNSA. The CDR3 extends over 15 amino acids. CDR3: CASSFTSGRGETQYF. In DNA form, the CDR3 reads TGTGCCAGCAGCTTTACTAGCGGGAGAGGAGAGACCCAGTACTTC.

This clone was seen just once. The rearrangement uses TRBV28 and TRBJ2-1, with 12 bases lining up with TRBD2. CDR1 and CDR2 (germline): MDHEN, SYDVKM. The CDR3 totals 14 residues. The V gene end was trimmed by 8 bases and the J gene end by 8 bases; junction bases not matched to a gene: 7. CDR3 nucleotide sequence: TGTGCCAGCTTGACTAGCGGGAGACGCGATGAGCAGTTCTTC. Translating gives CASLTSGRRDEQFF.

V and J are TRBV5-4 and TRBJ2-7, with 7 bases matching TRBD1. CDR1 and CDR2 (germline): SGHNT, YYREEE (reference sequence). The CDR3 loop spans 14 amino acids. V was pared by 4 bases and J by 4 bases, with 8 bases of the junction left unmatched. The CDR3 reads CASSGKPQGYEQYF. The CDR3 DNA reads as TGTGCCAGCAGCGGGAAGCCACAGGGGTACGAGCAGTACTTC.

This chain links TRBV2 with TRBJ2-7; 8 nucleotides agree with TRBD1. The J segment lost 2 bases and the V segment lost 6 bases, leaving 9 bases of the junction unmatched. The CDR3 has 15 residues. Germline V gives CDR1 SNHLY, CDR2 FYNNEI. The CDR3 nucleotides are TGTGCCAGCAGGTCGGACAGGGTATTGACCTACGAGCAGTACTTC. This codes for CASRSDRVLTYEQYF.

The chain couples TRBV6-1 to TRBJ2-7; TRBD1 aligns across 10 bases. CDR1 is MNHNS, CDR2 SASEGT, per germline. V gave up 2 bases and J gave up 2 bases; unmatched junction bases: 3. The CDR3 loop spans 15 amino acids. Written as DNA, the CDR3 is TGTGCCAGCAGTGAAAGGGGGACAGGGGCCTACGAGCAGTACTTC. Protein sequence: CASSERGTGAYEQYF.

To note about this clone: The junction differs from germline at one of its ends, possibly a read error. This chain joins TRBV10-3 and TRBJ1-3; D may be TRBD1 (5 bases). The CDR3 length is 12 residues. Germline V gene sequence: CDR1 ENHRY, CDR2 SYGVKD. CDR3 sequence: CAISGHQTVVSF. Here the CDR3 DNA reads TGTGCCATCAGTGGACACCAGACAGTCGTGAGCTTT.

The chain recombines TRBV5-6 with TRBJ1-1; D uncertain. CDR3 length: 13 amino acids. The V and J ends lost 0 bases and 1 base respectively, with 4 bases between them. Looked up from germline, CDR1 is SGHDT and CDR2 is YYEEEE. This CDR3 reads CASSLAANTEAFF. CDR3 nucleotides: TGTGCCAGCAGCTTGGCAGCGAACACTGAAGCTTTCTTT.

This clone was counted only a few times. This chain uses TRBV5-1 with TRBJ2-7; tentative D call: TRBD1 (5 bases). Deletions cut 4 bases from V and 3 bases from J, with 8 bases between. Germline assignment: CDR1 SGHRS and CDR2 YFSETQ. The CDR3 totals 12 residues. The CDR3 here is CASSGQGYEQYF. The CDR3 nucleotides read TGCGCCAGCAGCGGGCAGGGCTACGAGCAGTACTTC.

The CDR3 DNA reads as TGTGCCAGCAGCTTCGTTAGCGGGGAGCAGTTCTTC. Amino acid sequence: CASSFVSGEQFF. The chain combines TRBV7-2 with TRBJ2-1, with TRBD2 identical over 7 bases. The CDR3 has 12 amino acids. CDR1 SGHTA and CDR2 FQGNSA come from the germline V gene. J gave up 10 bases and V 3 bases, and 3 bases lay outside the gene matches.

J is TRBJ1-2 and V is TRBV2, with D maybe TRBD1 (5 bases). Germline V gene lookup returns CDR1 SNHLY and CDR2 FYNNEI. The CDR3 totals 12 residues. Trimming stripped 2 bases from V and 4 bases from J, with 5 bases between. In DNA, the CDR3 is TGTGCCAGCAGTGAACAGGGCTATGGCTACACCTTC. Translated, it gives CASSEQGYGYTF. Complete variable domain (other parts from reference TRBV2 and TRBJ1-2): EPEVTQTPSHQVTQMGQEVILRCVPISNHLYFYWYRQILGQKVEFLVSFYNNEISEKSEIFDDQFSVERPDGSNFTLKIRSTKLEDSAMYFCASSEQGYGYTFGSGTRLTVV.

The chain couples TRBV4-3 to TRBJ2-5; 7 nucleotides agree with TRBD2. Germline values: CDR1 LGHNA, CDR2 YSLEER. The CDR3 runs to 14 residues. With V trimmed by 2 bases and J by 7 bases, 7 bases remained unmatched. The CDR3 nucleotides read TGCGCCAGCAGCCAAAGGGAGGGCGGGGGGACCCAGTACTTC. It specifies CASSQREGGGTQYF.

The rearrangement joins TRBV4-2 to TRBJ1-5; no definite D call. Germline-derived CDR1 and CDR2 are LGHNA and YNFKEQ. The CDR3 has 16 residues. V gave up 4 bases and J gave up 1 base, with 14 bases separating them. The CDR3 sequence: CASSPGQAASNQPQHF. CDR3 nucleotide sequence: TGTGCCAGCAGCCCCGGGCAGGCAGCAAGCAATCAGCCCCAGCATTTT.

The V and J genes are TRBV6-5 and TRBJ1-5; possible D gene TRBD1, 5 bases. The germline V gene has CDR1 MNHEY and CDR2 SVGAGI. The V gene lost 2 bases and the J gene lost 0 bases, with 8 bases spanning the gap. This CDR3 is 15 amino acids long. The CDR3 sequence is CASSYGAHSNQPQHF. The CDR3 bases are TGTGCCAGCAGTTACGGGGCCCATAGCAATCAGCCCCAGCATTTT.

The chain recombines TRBV7-8 with TRBJ2-7; D is undetermined. The CDR3 contains 14 residues. Trimming took 8 bases from V and 0 from J, leaving 14 bases between them. CDR1 is SGHVS and CDR2 is FQNEAQ in the germline V gene. In nucleotides, the CDR3 is TGTGCCAGCCTCCTGACCCAGAGCTCCTACGAGCAGTACTTC. Its translation is CASLLTQSSYEQYF.

The chain links TRBV7-2 to TRBJ1-5; D unresolved. V was cut by 4 bases and J by 4 bases, with 8 bases left in between. The germline V gene encodes CDR1 SGHTA and CDR2 FQGNSA. The CDR3 covers 13 residues. The CDR3 spells CASSSGLNQPQHF. The CDR3 nucleotides read TGTGCCAGCAGCTCCGGCTTGAATCAGCCCCAGCATTTT.